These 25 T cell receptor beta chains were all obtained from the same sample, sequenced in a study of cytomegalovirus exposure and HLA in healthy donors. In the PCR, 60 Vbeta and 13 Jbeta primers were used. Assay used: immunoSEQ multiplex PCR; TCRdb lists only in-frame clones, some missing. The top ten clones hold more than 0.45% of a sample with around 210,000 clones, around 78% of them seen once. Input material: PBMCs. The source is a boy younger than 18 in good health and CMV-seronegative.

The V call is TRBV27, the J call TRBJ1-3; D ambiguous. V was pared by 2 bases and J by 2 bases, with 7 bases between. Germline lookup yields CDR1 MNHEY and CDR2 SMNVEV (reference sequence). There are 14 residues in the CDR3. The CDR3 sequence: CASSLAGTGNTIYF. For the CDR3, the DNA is TGTGCCAGCAGTTTAGCAGGAACTGGAAACACCATATATTTT.

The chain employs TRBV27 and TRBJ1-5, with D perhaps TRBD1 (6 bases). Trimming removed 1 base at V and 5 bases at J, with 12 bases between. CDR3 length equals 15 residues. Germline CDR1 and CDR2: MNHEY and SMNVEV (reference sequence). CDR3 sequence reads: CASSLYRALDQPQHF. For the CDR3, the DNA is TGTGCCAGCAGTTTATACAGGGCCCTGGATCAGCCCCAGCATTTT.

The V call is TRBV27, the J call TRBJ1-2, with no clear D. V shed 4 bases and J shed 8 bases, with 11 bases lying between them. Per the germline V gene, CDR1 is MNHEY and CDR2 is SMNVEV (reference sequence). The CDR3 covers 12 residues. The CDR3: CASSSPAGGYTF. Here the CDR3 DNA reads TGTGCCAGCAGTTCCCCAGCGGGCGGCTACACCTTC.

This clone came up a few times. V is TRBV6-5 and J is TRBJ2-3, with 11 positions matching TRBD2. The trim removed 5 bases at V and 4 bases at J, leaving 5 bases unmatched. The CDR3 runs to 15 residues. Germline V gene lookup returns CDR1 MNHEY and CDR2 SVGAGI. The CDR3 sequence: CASSPVAGGSDTQYF. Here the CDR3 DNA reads TGTGCCAGCAGTCCCGTAGCGGGAGGGTCAGATACGCAGTATTTT.

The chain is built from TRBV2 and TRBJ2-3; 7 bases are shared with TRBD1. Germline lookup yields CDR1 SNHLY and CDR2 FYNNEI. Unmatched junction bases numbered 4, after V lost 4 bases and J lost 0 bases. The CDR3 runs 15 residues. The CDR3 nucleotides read TGTGCCAGCAGTGGTCCGGGACAGAGCACAGATACGCAGTATTTT. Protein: CASSGPGQSTDTQYF. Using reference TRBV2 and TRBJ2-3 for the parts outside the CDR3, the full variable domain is EPEVTQTPSHQVTQMGQEVILRCVPISNHLYFYWYRQILGQKVEFLVSFYNNEISEKSEIFDDQFSVERPDGSNFTLKIRSTKLEDSAMYFCASSGPGQSTDTQYFGPGTRLTVL.

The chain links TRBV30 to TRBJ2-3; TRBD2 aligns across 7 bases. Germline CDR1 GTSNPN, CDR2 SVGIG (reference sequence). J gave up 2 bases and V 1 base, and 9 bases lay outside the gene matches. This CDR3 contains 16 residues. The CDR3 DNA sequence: TGTGCCTGGAGTGGGGAAGCGGGACTGAACACAGATACGCAGTATTTT. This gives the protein CAWSGEAGLNTDTQYF.

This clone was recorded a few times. The CDR3 coding sequence is TGTGCCACCAGCAGGAGTCCTCTTCCCCTGAATAATTCACCCCTCCACTTT. It is translated as CATSRSPLPLNNSPLHF. J is TRBJ1-6 and V is TRBV15; D unresolved. CDR1 is LNHNV, CDR2 YYDKDF, per germline (reference sequence). Trimming removed 3 bases at V and 5 bases at J, with 17 bases between. The CDR3 contains 17 residues.

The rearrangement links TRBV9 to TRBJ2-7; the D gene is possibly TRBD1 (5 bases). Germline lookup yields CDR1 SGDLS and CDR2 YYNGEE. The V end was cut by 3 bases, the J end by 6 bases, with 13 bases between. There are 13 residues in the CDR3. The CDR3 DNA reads TGTGCCAGCAGCGCAGGGAACCACGGCGAGCAGTACTTC. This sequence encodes CASSAGNHGEQYF.

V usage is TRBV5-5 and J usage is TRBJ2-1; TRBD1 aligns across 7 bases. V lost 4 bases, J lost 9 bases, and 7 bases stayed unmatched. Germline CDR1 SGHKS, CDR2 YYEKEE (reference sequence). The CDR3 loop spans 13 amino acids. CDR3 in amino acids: CASSVLQGSEQFF. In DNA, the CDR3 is TGTGCCAGCAGCGTATTACAGGGGAGTGAGCAGTTCTTC.

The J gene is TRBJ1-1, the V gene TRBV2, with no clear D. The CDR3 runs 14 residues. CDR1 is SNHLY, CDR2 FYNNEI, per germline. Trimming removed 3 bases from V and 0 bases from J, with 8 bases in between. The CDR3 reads CASSEVRLNTEAFF. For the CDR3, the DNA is TGTGCCAGCAGTGAGGTGCGGCTGAACACTGAAGCTTTCTTT.

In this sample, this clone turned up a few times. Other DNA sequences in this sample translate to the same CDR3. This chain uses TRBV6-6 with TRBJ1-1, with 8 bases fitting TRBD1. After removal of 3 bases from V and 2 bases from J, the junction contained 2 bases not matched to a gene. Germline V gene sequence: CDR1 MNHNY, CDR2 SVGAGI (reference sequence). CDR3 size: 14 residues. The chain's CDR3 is CASSYPGGNTEAFF. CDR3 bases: TGTGCCAGCAGTTATCCAGGGGGCAACACTGAAGCTTTCTTT.

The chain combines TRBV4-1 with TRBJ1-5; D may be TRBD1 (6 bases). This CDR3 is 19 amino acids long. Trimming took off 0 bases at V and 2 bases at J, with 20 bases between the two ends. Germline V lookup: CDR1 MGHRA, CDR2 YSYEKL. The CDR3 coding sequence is TGCGCCAGCAGCCAAGACAGAAACCAGAGTAAGGGGGGCAATCAGCCCCAGCATTTT. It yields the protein CASSQDRNQSKGGNQPQHF.

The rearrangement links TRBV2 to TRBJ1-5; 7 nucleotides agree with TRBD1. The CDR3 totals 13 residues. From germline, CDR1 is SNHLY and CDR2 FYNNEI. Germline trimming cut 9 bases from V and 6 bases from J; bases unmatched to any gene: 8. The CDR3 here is CASSETGRQPQHF. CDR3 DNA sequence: TGTGCCAGTTCCGAGACAGGGCGTCAGCCCCAGCATTTT.

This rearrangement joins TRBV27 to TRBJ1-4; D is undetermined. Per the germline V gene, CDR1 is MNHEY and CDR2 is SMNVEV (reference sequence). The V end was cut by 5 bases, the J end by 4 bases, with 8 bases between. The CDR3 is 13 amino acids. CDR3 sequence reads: CASSPRLNEKLFF. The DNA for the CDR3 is TGTGCCAGCAGTCCCCGTCTTAATGAAAAACTGTTTTTT.

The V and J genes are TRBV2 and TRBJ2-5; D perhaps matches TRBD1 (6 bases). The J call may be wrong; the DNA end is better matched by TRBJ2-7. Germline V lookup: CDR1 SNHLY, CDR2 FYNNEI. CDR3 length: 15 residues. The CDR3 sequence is CASSEDPGAGYEQYF. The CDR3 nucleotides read TGTGCCAGCAGTGAAGACCCAGGGGCAGGTTACGAGCAGTACTTC.

The chain's CDR3 is CAWSVMGGRGAGTDTQYF. CDR3 DNA sequence: TGTGCCTGGAGTGTAATGGGAGGGCGGGGCGCCGGCACAGATACGCAGTATTTT. This rearrangement joins TRBV30 to TRBJ2-3; 7 nucleotides align to TRBD2. The junction had 13 bases not matched to a gene; V was cut back by 0 bases and J by 1 base. CDR1 is GTSNPN, CDR2 SVGIG, per germline (reference sequence). The CDR3 has 18 amino acids.

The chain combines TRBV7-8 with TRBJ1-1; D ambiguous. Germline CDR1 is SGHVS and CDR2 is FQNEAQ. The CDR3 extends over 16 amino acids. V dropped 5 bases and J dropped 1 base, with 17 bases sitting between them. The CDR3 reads CASSEIGSRENTEAFF. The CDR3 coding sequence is TGTGCCAGCAGCGAGATAGGTAGTCGGGAGAACACTGAAGCTTTCTTT.

The CDR3 loop reads CASSDGTGVYEQYF. The CDR3 coding sequence is TGTGCCAGCAGTGACGGGACAGGGGTATACGAGCAGTACTTC. This chain joins TRBV6-1 and TRBJ2-7; 10 bases align to TRBD1. The J segment lost 4 bases and the V segment lost 3 bases, leaving 3 bases of the junction unmatched. Germline V gives CDR1 MNHNS, CDR2 SASEGT. This CDR3 comprises 14 residues.

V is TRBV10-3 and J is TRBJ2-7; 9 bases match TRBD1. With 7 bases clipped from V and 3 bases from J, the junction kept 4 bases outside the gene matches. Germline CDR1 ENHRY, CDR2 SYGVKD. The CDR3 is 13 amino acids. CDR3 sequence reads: CAITSGQGYEQYF. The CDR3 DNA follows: TGTGCCATCACCTCGGGACAGGGCTACGAGCAGTACTTC.

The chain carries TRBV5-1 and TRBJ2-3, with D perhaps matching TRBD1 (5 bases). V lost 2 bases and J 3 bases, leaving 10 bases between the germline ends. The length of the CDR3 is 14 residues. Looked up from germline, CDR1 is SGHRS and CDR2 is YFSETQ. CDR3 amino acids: CASSFTDNTDTQYF. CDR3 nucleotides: TGCGCCAGCAGCTTTACGGACAATACAGATACGCAGTATTTT.

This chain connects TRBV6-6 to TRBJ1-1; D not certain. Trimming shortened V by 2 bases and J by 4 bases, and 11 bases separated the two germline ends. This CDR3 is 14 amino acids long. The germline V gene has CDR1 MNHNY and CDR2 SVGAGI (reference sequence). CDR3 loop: CASSYDIEGTEAFF. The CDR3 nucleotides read TGTGCCAGCAGTTACGACATCGAGGGCACTGAAGCTTTCTTT.

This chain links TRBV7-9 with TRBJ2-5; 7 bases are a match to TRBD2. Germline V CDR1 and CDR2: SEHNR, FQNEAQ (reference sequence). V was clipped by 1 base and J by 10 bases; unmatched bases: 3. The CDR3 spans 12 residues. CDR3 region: CASSLVGEGQYF. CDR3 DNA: TGTGCCAGCAGCTTAGTGGGGGAGGGCCAGTACTTC.

The CDR3: CASSGEFRPQHF. CDR3 bases: TGTGCCAGCAGCGGGGAGTTCAGGCCCCAGCATTTT. The chain is built from TRBV9 and TRBJ1-5; D unclear. Deletions cut 3 bases from V and 9 bases from J, with 10 bases between. Germline CDR1 SGDLS, CDR2 YYNGEE. The CDR3 length is 12 residues. Together with reference TRBV9 and TRBJ1-5, the CDR3 gives the full variable domain: DSGVTQTPKHLITATGQRVTLRCSPRSGDLSVYWYQQSLDQGLQFLIQYYNGEERAKGNILERFSAQQFPDLHSELNLSSLELGDSALYFCASSGEFRPQHFGDGTRLSIL.

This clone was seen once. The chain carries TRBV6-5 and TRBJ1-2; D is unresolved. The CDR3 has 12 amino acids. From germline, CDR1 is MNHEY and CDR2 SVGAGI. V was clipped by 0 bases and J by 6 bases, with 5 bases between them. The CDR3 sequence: CASSYSGDGYTF. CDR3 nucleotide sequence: TGTGCCAGCAGTTACTCTGGAGATGGCTACACCTTC.

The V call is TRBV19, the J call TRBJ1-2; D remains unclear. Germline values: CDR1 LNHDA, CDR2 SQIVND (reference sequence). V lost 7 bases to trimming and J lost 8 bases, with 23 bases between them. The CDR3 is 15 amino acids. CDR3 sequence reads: CASTMARIAYVGYTF. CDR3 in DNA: TGTGCCAGTACCATGGCCCGGATAGCCTATGTCGGCTACACCTTC.